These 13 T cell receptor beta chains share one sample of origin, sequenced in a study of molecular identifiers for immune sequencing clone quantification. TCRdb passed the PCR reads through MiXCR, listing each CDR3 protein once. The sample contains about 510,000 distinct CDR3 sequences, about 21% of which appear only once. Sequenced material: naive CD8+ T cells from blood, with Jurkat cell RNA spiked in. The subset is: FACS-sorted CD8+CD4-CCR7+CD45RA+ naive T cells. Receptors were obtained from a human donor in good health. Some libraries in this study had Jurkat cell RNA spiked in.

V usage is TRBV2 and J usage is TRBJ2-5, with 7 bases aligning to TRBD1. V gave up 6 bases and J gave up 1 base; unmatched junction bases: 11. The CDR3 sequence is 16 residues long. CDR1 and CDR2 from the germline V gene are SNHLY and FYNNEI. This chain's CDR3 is CASRAGDRVIQETQYF. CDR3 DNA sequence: TGTGCCAGCAGGGCCGGGGACAGAGTAATCCAAGAGACCCAGTACTTC.

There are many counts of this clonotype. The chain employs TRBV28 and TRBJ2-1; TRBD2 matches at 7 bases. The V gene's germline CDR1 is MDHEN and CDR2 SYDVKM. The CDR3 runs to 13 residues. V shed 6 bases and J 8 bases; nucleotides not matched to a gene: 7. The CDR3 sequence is CASSPGTIDEQFF. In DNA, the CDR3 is TGTGCCAGCAGCCCAGGGACTATCGATGAGCAGTTCTTC.

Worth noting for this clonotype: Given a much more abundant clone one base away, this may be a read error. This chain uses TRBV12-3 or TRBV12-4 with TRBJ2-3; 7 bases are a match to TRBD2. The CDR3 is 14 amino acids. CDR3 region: CASSLSGRADAQYF. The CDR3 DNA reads TGTGCCAGCAGTTTATCGGGGAGGGCAGATGCGCAGTATTTT.

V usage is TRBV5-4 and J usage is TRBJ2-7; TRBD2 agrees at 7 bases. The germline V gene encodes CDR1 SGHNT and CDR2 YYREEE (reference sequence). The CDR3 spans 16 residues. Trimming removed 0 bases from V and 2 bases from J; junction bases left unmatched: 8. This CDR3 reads CASSLEGGSGTYEQYF. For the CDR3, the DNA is TGTGCCAGCAGCTTGGAAGGCGGGAGCGGGACCTACGAGCAGTACTTC. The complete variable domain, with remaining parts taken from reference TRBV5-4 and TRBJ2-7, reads ETGVTQSPTHLIKTRGQQVTLRCSSQSGHNTVSWYQQALGQGPQFIFQYYREEENGRGNFPPRFSGLQFPNYSSELNVNALELDDSALYLCASSLEGGSGTYEQYFGPGTRLTVT.

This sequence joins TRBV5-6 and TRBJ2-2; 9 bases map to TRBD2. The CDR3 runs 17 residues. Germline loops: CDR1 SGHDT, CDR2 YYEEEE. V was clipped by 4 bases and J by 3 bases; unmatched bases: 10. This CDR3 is CASSGSQAGGYTGELFF. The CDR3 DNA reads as TGTGCCAGCAGCGGGTCCCAAGCGGGAGGTTACACCGGGGAGCTGTTTTTT.

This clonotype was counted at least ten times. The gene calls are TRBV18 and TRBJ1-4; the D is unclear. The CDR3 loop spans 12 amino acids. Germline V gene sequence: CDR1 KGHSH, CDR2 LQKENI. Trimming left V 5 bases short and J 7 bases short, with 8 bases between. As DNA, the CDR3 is TGTGCCAGCTCATCCATGGGTGAAAAACTGTTTTTT. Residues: CASSSMGEKLFF.

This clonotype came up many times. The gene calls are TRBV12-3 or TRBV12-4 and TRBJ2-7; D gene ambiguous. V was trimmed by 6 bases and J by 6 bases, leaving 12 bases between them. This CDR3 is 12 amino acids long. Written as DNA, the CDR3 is TGTGCCAGCAGATCCGGCCTGCCCGAGCAGTACTTC. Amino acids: CASRSGLPEQYF.

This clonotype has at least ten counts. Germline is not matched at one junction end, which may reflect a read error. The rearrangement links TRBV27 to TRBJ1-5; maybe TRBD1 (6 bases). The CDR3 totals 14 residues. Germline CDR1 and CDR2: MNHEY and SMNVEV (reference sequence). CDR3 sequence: CASSLKGGNQPQHF. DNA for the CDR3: TGTGCCAGCAGTTTAAAGGGGGGCAACCAGCCCCAGCATTTT.

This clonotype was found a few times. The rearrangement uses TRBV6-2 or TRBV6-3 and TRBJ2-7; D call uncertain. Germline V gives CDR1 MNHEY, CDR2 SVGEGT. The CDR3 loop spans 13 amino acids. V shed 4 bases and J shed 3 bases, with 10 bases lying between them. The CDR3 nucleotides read TGTGCCAGCAGTTCGGTCAGCTTCTACGAGCAGTACTTC. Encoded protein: CASSSVSFYEQYF.

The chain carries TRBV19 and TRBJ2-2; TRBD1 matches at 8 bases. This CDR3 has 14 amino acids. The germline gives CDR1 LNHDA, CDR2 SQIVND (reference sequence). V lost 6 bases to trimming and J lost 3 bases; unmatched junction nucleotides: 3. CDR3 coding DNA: TGTGCCAGTAGCCAGGGGGCGCACACCGGGGAGCTGTTTTTT. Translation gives CASSQGAHTGELFF.

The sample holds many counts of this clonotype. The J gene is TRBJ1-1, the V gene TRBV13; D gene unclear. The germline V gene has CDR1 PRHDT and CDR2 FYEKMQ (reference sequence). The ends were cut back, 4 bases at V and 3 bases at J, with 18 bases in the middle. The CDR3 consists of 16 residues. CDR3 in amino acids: CASSSNYEDVDTEAFF. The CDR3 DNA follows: TGTGCCAGCAGCTCCAACTACGAGGACGTCGACACTGAAGCTTTCTTT.

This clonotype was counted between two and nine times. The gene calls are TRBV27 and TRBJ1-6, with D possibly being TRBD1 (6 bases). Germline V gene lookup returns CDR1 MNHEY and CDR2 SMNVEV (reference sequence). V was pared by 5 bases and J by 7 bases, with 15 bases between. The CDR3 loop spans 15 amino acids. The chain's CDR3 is CASSLRGAGNSPLHF. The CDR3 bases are TGTGCCAGCAGTCTACGGGGGGCGGGAAATTCACCCCTCCACTTT.

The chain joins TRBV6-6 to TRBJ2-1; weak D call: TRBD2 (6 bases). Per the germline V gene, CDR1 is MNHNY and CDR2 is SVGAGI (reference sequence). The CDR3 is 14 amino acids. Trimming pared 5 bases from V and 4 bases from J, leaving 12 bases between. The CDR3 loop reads CASSPGRRYNEQFF. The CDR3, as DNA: TGTGCCAGCAGTCCCGGGAGACGTTACAATGAGCAGTTCTTC.